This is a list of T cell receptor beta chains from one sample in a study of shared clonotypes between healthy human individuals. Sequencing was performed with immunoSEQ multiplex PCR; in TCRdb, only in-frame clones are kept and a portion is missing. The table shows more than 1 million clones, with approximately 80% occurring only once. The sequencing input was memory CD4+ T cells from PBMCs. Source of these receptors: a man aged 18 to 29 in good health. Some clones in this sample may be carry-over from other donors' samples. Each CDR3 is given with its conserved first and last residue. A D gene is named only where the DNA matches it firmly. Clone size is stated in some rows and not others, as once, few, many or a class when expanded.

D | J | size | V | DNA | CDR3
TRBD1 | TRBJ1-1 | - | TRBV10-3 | TGTGCCATCAGTGAGCATGGACAGGGGAACACTGAAGCTTTCTTT | CAISEHGQGNTEAFF
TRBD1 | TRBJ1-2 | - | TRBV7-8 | TGTGCCAGCAGCCCGGGACAGGGGAAAAATGGCTACACCTTC | CASSPGQGKNGYTF
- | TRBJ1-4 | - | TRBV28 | TGTGCCAGCAGCTATACGATGAGAGAACTGTTTTTT | CASSYTMRELFF
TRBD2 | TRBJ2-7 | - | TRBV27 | TGTGCCAGCAGTTTAAGTATAAGAACTAGCGGGATCCCTTACGAGCAGTACTTC | CASSLSIRTSGIPYEQYF
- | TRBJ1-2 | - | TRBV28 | TGTGCCAGCAGTTTAACCCCCCATGACAAGGGGGTCACTTATGGCTACACCTTC | CASSLTPHDKGVTYGYTF
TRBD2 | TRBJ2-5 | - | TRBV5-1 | TGCGCCAGCAGCGGCGGACTAGCAGAAGAGACCCAGTACTTC | CASSGGLAEETQYF
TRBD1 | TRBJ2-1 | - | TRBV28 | TGTGCCAGCAGTTTACCAGGGGGTAGATACAATGAGCAGTTCTTC | CASSLPGGRYNEQFF
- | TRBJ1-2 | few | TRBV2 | TGTGCCAGCAGTGAAGTTGAGAAAAGCTATGGCTACACCTTC | CASSEVEKSYGYTF
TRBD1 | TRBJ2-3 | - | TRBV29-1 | TGCAGCGTTAACGGCGTGGGACAGGGCCCAGATACGCAGTATTTT | CSVNGVGQGPDTQYF
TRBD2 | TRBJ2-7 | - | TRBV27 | TGTGCCAGCAGTTTTTTGAGTGGGGCGGGAGTTTACGAGCAGTACTTC | CASSFLSGAGVYEQYF
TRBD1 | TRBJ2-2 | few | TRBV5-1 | TGCGCCAGCAGCTTTGACAGGGGGCAAACCGGGGAGCTGTTTTTT | CASSFDRGQTGELFF